A selection of T cell receptor beta chains follows, all from one sample in a study of regulatory T cells in long-lasting Graves disease. From the multiplex PCR reads, TCRdb called clonotypes with MiXCR, one entry per CDR3 protein. The table lists about 430,000 distinct CDR3 sequences, roughly 21% of them singletons, with roughly an eighth in the top ten. Sequencing used peripheral blood mononuclear cells (PBMCs), obtained when the disease was refractory, from a patient treated with antithyroid drugs. These receptors all come from a female donor with Graves disease. CDR3s include the opening cysteine and the closing phenylalanine or tryptophan. The D gene is left open where the match is weak. A clone size is listed for some rows: how often the clone was seen (once, few, many), or a class if it is expanded.

CASSYSPGQPQHF	TGTGCCAGCAGTTACTCTCCAGGTCAGCCCCAGCATTTT	NA	many	TRBJ1-5	TRBV6-5
CASSLRGSTDTQYF	TGTGCCAGCAGTTTAAGGGGGAGCACAGATACGCAGTATTTT	NA	many	TRBJ2-3	TRBV12-3/TRBV12-4
CASSLTGTGDAETQYF	TGTGCCAGCAGCTTAACCGGGACAGGGGACGCGGAGACCCAGTACTTC	TRBD1	few	TRBJ2-5	TRBV7-3
CASSQYRDYEQYF	TGTGCCAGCAGCCAATACAGGGACTACGAGCAGTACTTC	NA	many	TRBJ2-7	TRBV16
CSATGNYEQYF	TGCAGCGCAACAGGGAATTACGAGCAGTACTTC	NA	NA	TRBJ2-7	TRBV29-1
CAWREQGTQPQHF	TGTGCCTGGAGGGAACAGGGTACTCAGCCCCAGCATTTT	NA	NA	TRBJ1-5	TRBV30
CAISESSQGDGGTF	TGTGCCATCAGTGAGTCGTCGCAGGGGGATGGTGGCACCTTC	TRBD1	few	TRBJ1-2	TRBV10-3
CASSLIALAGERGLTYNEQFF	TGTGCCAGCAGCTTAATTGCGCTAGCGGGAGAGAGGGGTTTAACCTACAATGAGCAGTTCTTC	TRBD2	NA	TRBJ2-1	TRBV7-9
CASSSGQGARVGVGYTF	TGTGCCAGCAGTTCGGGACAGGGGGCGCGAGTCGGTGTCGGCTACACCTTC	TRBD1	many	TRBJ1-2	TRBV27
CASSQDQAPKTQYF	TGTGCCAGCAGCCAAGATCAAGCCCCAAAGACCCAGTACTTC	NA	many	TRBJ2-5	TRBV3-1
CASSPDRGSEAFF	TGTGCCAGTAGTCCCGACAGGGGATCTGAAGCTTTCTTT	TRBD1	NA	TRBJ1-1	TRBV19
CASRQNSRGGWFF	TGTGCCAGCAGACAAAACTCCAGGGGGGGTTGGTTCTTC	NA	few	TRBJ2-1	TRBV3-1
CAISESSGQNQPQHF	TGTGCCATCAGTGAGTCATCAGGGCAGAATCAGCCCCAGCATTTT	NA	few	TRBJ1-5	TRBV10-3
CASSVYGVHNEQFF	TGTGCCAGCAGTGTCTATGGGGTCCACAATGAGCAGTTCTTC	NA	NA	TRBJ2-1	TRBV2
CSAIGQGDQPQHF	TGCAGTGCTATCGGACAGGGTGATCAGCCCCAGCATTTT	TRBD1	few	TRBJ1-5	TRBV20-1
CASSYSAGFTEAFF	TGTGCCAGCAGTTACTCGGCGGGATTCACTGAAGCTTTCTTT	NA	few	TRBJ1-1	TRBV6-2/TRBV6-3
CASSLALQGFGDTEAFF	TGTGCCAGCAGCCTAGCTTTACAGGGCTTCGGGGACACTGAAGCTTTCTTT	NA	few	TRBJ1-1	TRBV11-2
CASTQGGGEVTEAFF	TGTGCCAGCACCCAAGGGGGGGGAGAGGTCACTGAAGCTTTCTTT	NA	many	TRBJ1-1	TRBV28
CASSLGEADTQYF	TGTGCCAGCAGCCTGGGGGAGGCAGATACGCAGTATTTT	NA	NA	TRBJ2-3	TRBV28
CASSDNIIGGEKLFF	TGTGCCAGCAGCGACAACATAATCGGGGGTGAAAAACTGTTTTTT	NA	many	TRBJ1-4	TRBV7-8
CAISESLGASGRGVSSYEQYF	TGTGCCATCAGTGAGTCTCTGGGAGCTAGCGGGAGAGGGGTGAGCTCCTACGAGCAGTACTTC	TRBD2	many	TRBJ2-7	TRBV10-3
CASSVADSGSTANTGELFF	TGTGCCAGCAGCGTAGCCGACAGCGGGAGTACTGCAAACACCGGGGAGCTGTTTTTT	TRBD2	NA	TRBJ2-2	TRBV9
CASRGGYEQYF	TGTGCCAGCAGGGGGGGGTACGAGCAGTACTTC	TRBD2	many	TRBJ2-7	TRBV2
CASSDRGREAFF	TGTGCCAGCAGTGACCGGGGTAGAGAAGCTTTCTTT	NA	many	TRBJ1-1	TRBV2
CASSVGTGINEQFF	TGCGCCAGCAGCGTTGGGACAGGGATCAATGAGCAGTTCTTC	TRBD1	NA	TRBJ2-1	TRBV5-1
CASSFRYREIQPQHF	TGTGCCAGCAGTTTTAGGTACAGGGAAATTCAGCCCCAGCATTTT	NA	many	TRBJ1-5	TRBV28
CASSVGASGRAFDHEQYF	TGTGCCAGCAGCGTAGGAGCCAGCGGGAGGGCCTTCGACCACGAGCAGTACTTC	TRBD2	few	TRBJ2-7	TRBV9
CASSSSETQYF	TGTGCCAGCAGCTCCAGTGAGACCCAGTACTTC	NA	many	TRBJ2-5	TRBV7-9
CASSLQTTSGQTQYF	TGTGCCAGCAGCCTGCAGACTACGTCCGGCCAGACCCAGTACTTC	NA	many	TRBJ2-5	TRBV3-1
CASLTGTSGNREQFF	TGTGCCAGCCTTACCGGGACTAGCGGGAATAGGGAGCAGTTCTTC	TRBD2	NA	TRBJ2-1	TRBV6-1
CASSVGQGSVQYF	TGTGCCAGCAGCGTAGGGCAGGGCTCAGTGCAGTACTTC	NA	few	TRBJ2-7	TRBV9
CASSERQGAGGLFF	TGTGCCAGCAGTGAACGGCAGGGTGCCGGGGGGCTGTTTTTT	NA	few	TRBJ2-2	TRBV2
CASSDSGRYEQYF	TGTGCCAGCAGTGATAGCGGACGATACGAGCAGTACTTC	NA	many	TRBJ2-7	TRBV2
CASSPGQVYTGELFF	TGTGCCAGCAGTCCGGGACAGGTCTACACCGGGGAGCTGTTTTTT	TRBD1	NA	TRBJ2-2	TRBV27
CASSAKAGLGSPLHF	TGTGCCAGCAGTGCGAAGGCAGGGTTAGGTTCACCCCTCCACTTT	NA	many	TRBJ1-6	TRBV28
CASSISSGGTYEQYF	TGTGCCAGTAGTATATCTAGCGGGGGTACCTACGAGCAGTACTTC	TRBD2	NA	TRBJ2-7	TRBV19
CASSRPDQETQYF	TGTGCCAGTAGTCGACCAGACCAAGAGACCCAGTACTTC	NA	few	TRBJ2-5	TRBV19
CARYDGPRDGYTF	TGTGCCAGATACGACGGACCGCGAGATGGCTACACCTTC	NA	many	TRBJ1-2	TRBV7-2
CASSQAGGYSPLHF	TGTGCCAGCAGCCAAGCGGGGGGTTATTCACCCCTCCACTTT	NA	NA	TRBJ1-6	TRBV14
CASSSGRIRETQYF	TGTGCCAGCAGTTCCGGACGTATACGGGAGACCCAGTACTTC	NA	many	TRBJ2-5	TRBV27
CASTYGRASHEQYF	TGTGCCAGCACCTACGGGCGTGCCAGCCACGAGCAGTACTTC	NA	many	TRBJ2-7	TRBV6-1
CSARDRLAVGYRETQYF	TGCAGTGCTAGAGACCGACTAGCGGTGGGGTATAGGGAGACCCAGTACTTC	TRBD2	NA	TRBJ2-5	TRBV20-1
CASSARQGQDTIYF	TGTGCCAGCAGTGCCCGACAGGGGCAGGACACCATATATTTT	TRBD1	NA	TRBJ1-3	TRBV25-1
CASSFGTYNSPLHF	TGTGCCAGCAGCTTCGGGACCTATAATTCACCCCTCCACTTT	NA	NA	TRBJ1-6	TRBV5-5
CAYKLAGAETQYF	TGTGCCTATAAACTAGCGGGAGCAGAGACCCAGTACTTC	TRBD2	many	TRBJ2-5	TRBV2
CASSRLTGRYEQYF	TGTGCCAGCAGCCGCTTGACCGGGAGGTACGAGCAGTACTTC	TRBD2	NA	TRBJ2-7	TRBV5-5
CASSAQGAGYEQYF	TGTGCCAGCAGTGCACAGGGGGCCGGCTACGAGCAGTACTTC	TRBD1	NA	TRBJ2-7	TRBV28
CVSREGLAGITGELFF	TGTGTCAGCAGGGAGGGGCTAGCGGGAATCACCGGGGAGCTGTTTTTT	TRBD2	once	TRBJ2-2	TRBV27
CASRQGETQYF	TGTGCCAGCAGACAGGGAGAGACCCAGTACTTC	NA	many	TRBJ2-5	TRBV7-9
CAWSAGNYGYTF	TGTGCCTGGAGCGCAGGGAACTATGGCTACACCTTC	NA	few	TRBJ1-2	TRBV30
CASSILTGPYEQFF	TGTGCCAGCAGCATTTTGACAGGGCCGTACGAGCAGTTCTTC	TRBD1	once	TRBJ2-1	TRBV7-2
CASSLDRGYNSPLHF	TGCGCCAGCAGCTTGGACAGGGGGTATAATTCACCCCTCCACTTT	TRBD1	NA	TRBJ1-6	TRBV5-1
CASGLTGQGSKTQYF	TGTGCCAGCGGGCTGACTGGACAGGGATCGAAGACCCAGTACTTC	TRBD1	few	TRBJ2-5	TRBV5-6
CASSQTGNYGYTF	TGTGCCAGCAGTCAAACGGGGAACTATGGCTACACCTTC	NA	many	TRBJ1-2	TRBV12-3/TRBV12-4
CASRGQRGSESYEQYF	TGTGCCAGCAGAGGTCAGAGAGGGAGTGAATCCTACGAGCAGTACTTC	NA	medium-sized	TRBJ2-7	TRBV28
CASSSTGLAGLAKNIQYF	TGTGCCAGCAGTTCAACCGGACTAGCGGGATTGGCCAAAAACATTCAGTACTTC	TRBD2	many	TRBJ2-4	TRBV28
CSARPNRARRGGYTF	TGCAGTGCTAGACCTAACAGGGCCCGAAGAGGGGGCTACACCTTC	NA	few	TRBJ1-2	TRBV20-1